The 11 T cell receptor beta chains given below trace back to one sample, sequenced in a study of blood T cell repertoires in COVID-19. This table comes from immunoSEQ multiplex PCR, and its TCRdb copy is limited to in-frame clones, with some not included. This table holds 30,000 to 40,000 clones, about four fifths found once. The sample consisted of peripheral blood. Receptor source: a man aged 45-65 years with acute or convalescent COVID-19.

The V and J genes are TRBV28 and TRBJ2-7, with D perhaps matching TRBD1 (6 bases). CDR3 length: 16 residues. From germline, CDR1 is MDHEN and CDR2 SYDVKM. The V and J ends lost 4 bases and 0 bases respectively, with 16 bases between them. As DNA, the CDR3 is TGTGCCAGCAGTTCTAACAGGGAAAGTCACTCCTACGAGCAGTACTTC. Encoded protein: CASSSNRESHSYEQYF.

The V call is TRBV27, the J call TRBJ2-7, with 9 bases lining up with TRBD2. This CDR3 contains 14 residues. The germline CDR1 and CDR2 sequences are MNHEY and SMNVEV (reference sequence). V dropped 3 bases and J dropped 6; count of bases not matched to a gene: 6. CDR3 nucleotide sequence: TGTGCCAGCAGTTTTAGGCGGGGGGGGGTCGAGCAGTACTTC. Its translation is CASSFRRGGVEQYF.

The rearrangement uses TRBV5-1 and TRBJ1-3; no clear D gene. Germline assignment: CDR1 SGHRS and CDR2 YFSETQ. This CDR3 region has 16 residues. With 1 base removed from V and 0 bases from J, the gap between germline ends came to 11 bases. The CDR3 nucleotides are TGCGCCAGCAGCTTGCACGGAGTACACTCTGGAAACACCATATATTTT. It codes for CASSLHGVHSGNTIYF.

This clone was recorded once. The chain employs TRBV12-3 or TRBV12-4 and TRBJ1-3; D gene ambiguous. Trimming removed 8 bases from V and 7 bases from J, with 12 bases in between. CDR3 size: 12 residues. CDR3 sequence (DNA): TGTGCCAGCGGCCCAGGAATGAACACCATATATTTT. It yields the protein CASGPGMNTIYF.

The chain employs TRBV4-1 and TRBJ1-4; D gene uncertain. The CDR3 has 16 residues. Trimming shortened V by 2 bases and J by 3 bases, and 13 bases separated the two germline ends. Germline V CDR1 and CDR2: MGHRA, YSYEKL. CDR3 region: CASSQRGRGSNEKLFF. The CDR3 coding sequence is TGCGCCAGCAGCCAAAGAGGCCGAGGTTCTAATGAAAAACTGTTTTTT.

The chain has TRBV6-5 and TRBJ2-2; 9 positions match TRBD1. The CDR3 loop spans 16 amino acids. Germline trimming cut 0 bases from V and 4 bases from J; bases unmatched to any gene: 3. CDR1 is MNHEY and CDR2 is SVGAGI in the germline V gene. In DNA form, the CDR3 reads TGTGCCAGCAGTTACTCAAACAGGGGGCGCACCGGGGAGCTGTTTTTT. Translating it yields CASSYSNRGRTGELFF.

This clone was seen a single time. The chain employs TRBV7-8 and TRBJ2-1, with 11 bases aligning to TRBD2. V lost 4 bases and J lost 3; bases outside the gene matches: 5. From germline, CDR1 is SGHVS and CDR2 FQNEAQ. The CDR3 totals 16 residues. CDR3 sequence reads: CASSSMTSGVYNEQFF. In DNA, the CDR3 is TGTGCCAGCAGCTCCATGACTAGCGGGGTCTACAATGAGCAGTTCTTC.

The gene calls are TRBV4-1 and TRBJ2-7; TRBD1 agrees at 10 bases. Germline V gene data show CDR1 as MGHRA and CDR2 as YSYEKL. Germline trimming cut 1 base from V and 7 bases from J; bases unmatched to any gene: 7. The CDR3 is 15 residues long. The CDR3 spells CASSQVKDRGREQYF. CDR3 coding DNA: TGCGCCAGCAGCCAAGTTAAGGACAGGGGGAGAGAGCAGTACTTC.

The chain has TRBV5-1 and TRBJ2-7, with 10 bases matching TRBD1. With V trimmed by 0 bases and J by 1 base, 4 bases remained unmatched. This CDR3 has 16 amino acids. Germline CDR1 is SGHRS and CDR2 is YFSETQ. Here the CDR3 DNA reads TGCGCCAGCAGCTTGGGACAGGGGGCTTTATCCTACGAGCAGTACTTC. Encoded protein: CASSLGQGALSYEQYF.

The CDR3 region is CATSEAGTSSTDTQYF. The CDR3 DNA is TGTGCCACCAGTGAGGCCGGGACTTCTAGCACAGATACGCAGTATTTT. The rearrangement links TRBV24-1 to TRBJ2-3; D perhaps matches TRBD2 (6 bases). Trimming left V 4 bases short and J 0 bases short, with 13 bases between. The length of the CDR3 is 16 residues. Germline loops: CDR1 KGHDR, CDR2 SFDVKD.

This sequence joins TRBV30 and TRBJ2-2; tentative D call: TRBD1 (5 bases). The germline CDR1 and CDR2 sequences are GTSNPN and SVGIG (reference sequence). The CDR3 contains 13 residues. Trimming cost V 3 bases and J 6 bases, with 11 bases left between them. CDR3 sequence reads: CAWSQDNAGELFF. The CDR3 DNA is TGTGCCTGGAGCCAGGACAACGCCGGGGAGCTGTTTTTT. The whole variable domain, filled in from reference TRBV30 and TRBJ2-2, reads SQTIHQWPATLVQPVGSPLSLECTVEGTSNPNLYWYRQAAGRGLQLLFYSVGIGQISSEVPQNLSASRPQDRQFILSSKKLLLSDSGFYLCAWSQDNAGELFFGEGSRLTVL.